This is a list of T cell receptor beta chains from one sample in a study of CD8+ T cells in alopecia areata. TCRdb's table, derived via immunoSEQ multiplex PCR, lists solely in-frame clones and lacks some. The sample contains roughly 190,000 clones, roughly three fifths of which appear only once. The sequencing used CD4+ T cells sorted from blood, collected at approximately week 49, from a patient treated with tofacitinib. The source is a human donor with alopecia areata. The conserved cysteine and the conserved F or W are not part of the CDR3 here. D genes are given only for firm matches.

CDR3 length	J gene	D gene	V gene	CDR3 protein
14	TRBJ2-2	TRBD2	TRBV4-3	ASSRSGGADTGELF
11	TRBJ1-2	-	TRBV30	AWRFRQDGGYT
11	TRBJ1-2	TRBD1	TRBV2	ASRPDRVGGYT
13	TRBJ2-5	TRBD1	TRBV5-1	ASSSRGGSGETQY
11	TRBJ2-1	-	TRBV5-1	ASSSGTANEQF
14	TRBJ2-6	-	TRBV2	ASSVGTSSGANVLT
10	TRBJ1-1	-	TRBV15	ATIGDSAEAF
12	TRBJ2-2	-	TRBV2	ASSDVARTGELF
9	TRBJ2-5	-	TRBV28	ASRGKETQY
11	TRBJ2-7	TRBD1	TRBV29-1	SVMTGNSDEQY
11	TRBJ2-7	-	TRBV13	ASSSPNRDEQY
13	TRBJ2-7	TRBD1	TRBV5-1	ASSFGGDRSNEQY
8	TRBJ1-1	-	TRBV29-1	SVVDTEAF
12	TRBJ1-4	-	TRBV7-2	ASSFPGPNEKLF
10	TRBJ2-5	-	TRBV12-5	ASGPRFETQY
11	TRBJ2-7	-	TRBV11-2	ASSVGPPYEQY
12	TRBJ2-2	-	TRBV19	ASRSDRLHGELF
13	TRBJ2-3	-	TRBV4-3	ASSQGGSGTDTQY
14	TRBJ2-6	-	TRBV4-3	ASSQVGTPGANVLT
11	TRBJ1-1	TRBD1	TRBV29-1	SVAGQARTEAF
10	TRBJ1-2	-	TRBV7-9	ASSLSMDGYT
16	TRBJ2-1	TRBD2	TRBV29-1	SGHPSGGANPSYNEQF
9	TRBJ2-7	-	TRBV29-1	SVKREYEQY
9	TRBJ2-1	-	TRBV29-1	SVQDHNEQF
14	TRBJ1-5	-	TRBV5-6	ASSATGTRKNQPQH
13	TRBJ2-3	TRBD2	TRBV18	ASSPPGTSGDTQY
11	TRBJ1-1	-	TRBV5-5	ASSSLIGFGAF
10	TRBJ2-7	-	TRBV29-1	SVGLGSDEQY
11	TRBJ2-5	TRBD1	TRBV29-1	SVRDTGEGTQY
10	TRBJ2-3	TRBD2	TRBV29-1	SVARGGNTQY
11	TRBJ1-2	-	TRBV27	ASSNEAGVGYT
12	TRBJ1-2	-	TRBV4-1	ASSLRSGAPGYT
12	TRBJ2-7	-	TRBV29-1	SVTPGRSSYEQY
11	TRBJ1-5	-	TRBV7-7	ASSPGRGQPQH
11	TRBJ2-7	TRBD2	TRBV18	ASSALAGELQY
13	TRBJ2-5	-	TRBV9	ASSVGFRGSETQY
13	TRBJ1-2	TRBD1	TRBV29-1	SVVHRDRTRDGYT
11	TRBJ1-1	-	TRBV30	AWSVHMNTEAF
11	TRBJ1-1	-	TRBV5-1	ASSPGMRSEAF
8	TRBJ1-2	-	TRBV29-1	SVVDVGYT
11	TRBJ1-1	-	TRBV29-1	SAQTGGNTEAF
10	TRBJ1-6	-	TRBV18	ASSPTASPLH
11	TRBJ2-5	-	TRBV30	AWTPLKGGAQY
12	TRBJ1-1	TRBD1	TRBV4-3	ASSPDRVRTEAF
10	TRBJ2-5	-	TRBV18	ASSPPGETQY
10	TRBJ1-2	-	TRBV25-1	ATSRGDYGYT
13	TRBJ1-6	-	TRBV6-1	ASSEFRQFNSPLH
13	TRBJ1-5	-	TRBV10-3	AISGDGVHNQPQH
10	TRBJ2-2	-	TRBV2	ASRIYTGELF
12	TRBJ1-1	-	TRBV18	ASSPLVTVNEAF
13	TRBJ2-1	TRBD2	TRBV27	ASSPSSGDYNEQF
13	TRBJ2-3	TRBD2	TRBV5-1	ASSLRGLAGDTQY